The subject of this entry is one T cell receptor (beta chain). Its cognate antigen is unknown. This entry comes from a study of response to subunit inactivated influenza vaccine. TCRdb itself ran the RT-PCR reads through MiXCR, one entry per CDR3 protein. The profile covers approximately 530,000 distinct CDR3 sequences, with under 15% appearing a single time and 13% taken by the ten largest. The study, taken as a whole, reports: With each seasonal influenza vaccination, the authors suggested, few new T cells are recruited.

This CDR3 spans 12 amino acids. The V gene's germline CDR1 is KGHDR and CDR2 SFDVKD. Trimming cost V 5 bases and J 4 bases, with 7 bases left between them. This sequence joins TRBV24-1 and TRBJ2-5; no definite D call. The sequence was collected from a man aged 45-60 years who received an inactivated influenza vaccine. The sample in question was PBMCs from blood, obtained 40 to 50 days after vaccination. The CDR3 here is CATSARSETQYF. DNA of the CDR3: TGTGCCACCAGTGCACGGTCAGAGACCCAGTACTTC.